A single sample is the source of the 30 T cell receptor beta chains below, sequenced in a study of blood T cell repertoires in COVID-19. The assay was immunoSEQ multiplex PCR, and TCRdb's table has in-frame clones only and misses some. The table has 150,000 to 200,000 clones, over 75% seen once. Material for sequencing was peripheral blood. The source is a man aged 50 or older with acute or convalescent COVID-19.

The CDR3 bases are TGTGCCAGCAGCTTTCCCACAGGGGACGGTGAAAAACTGTTTTTT. Protein sequence: CASSFPTGDGEKLFF. This chain connects TRBV7-8 to TRBJ1-4; 7 bases are shared with TRBD1. Germline V gene data show CDR1 as SGHVS and CDR2 as FQNEAQ. V trimming: 3 bases; J trimming: 7 bases; junction bases outside the gene matches: 8. The CDR3 is 15 residues long.

The CDR3 loop reads CASSSAGAYNEQFF. CDR3 DNA sequence: TGCGCCAGCAGCTCAGCGGGGGCTTACAATGAGCAGTTCTTC. V gene TRBV5-1 combines with J gene TRBJ2-1, with 8 positions matching TRBD2. The CDR3 has 14 residues. Germline V lookup: CDR1 SGHRS, CDR2 YFSETQ. The V segment lost 3 bases and the J segment 4 bases; nucleotides outside the gene matches: 3.

The J gene is TRBJ1-5, the V gene TRBV30; no firm D call. The V end lost 5 bases, the J end lost 1 base, and 12 bases lay between the germline ends. Per the germline V gene, CDR1 is GTSNPN and CDR2 is SVGIG (reference sequence). This CDR3 is 14 amino acids long. The CDR3 coding sequence is TGTGCCTGGGGAAGACTCCCGAGCAATCAGCCCCAGCATTTT. Translation: CAWGRLPSNQPQHF.

V gene TRBV5-8 combines with J gene TRBJ2-3; possibly TRBD2 for D (6 bases). The CDR3 contains 15 residues. The V gene's germline CDR1 is SGHTS and CDR2 YDEGEE. V shed 3 bases and J shed 5 bases, with 16 bases lying between them. The CDR3 region has the DNA TGTGCCAGCAGCTGGTCTTTCCGGGAGCGAGATACGCAGTATTTT. It translates to CASSWSFRERDTQYF.

The chain has TRBV27 and TRBJ1-2; no reliable D call. Per the germline V gene, CDR1 is MNHEY and CDR2 is SMNVEV (reference sequence). Trimming took off 6 bases at V and 3 bases at J, with 17 bases between the two ends. This CDR3 region has 15 residues. CDR3 loop: CASRVQTGFHYGYTF. In DNA, the CDR3 is TGTGCCAGCAGAGTCCAGACCGGGTTCCACTATGGCTACACCTTC.

The rearrangement uses TRBV7-9 and TRBJ1-2; 10 nucleotides line up with TRBD1. Germline V gene data show CDR1 as SEHNR and CDR2 as FQNEAQ (reference sequence). The V segment lost 5 bases and the J segment 7 bases; nucleotides outside the gene matches: 7. The CDR3 spans 14 residues. The CDR3 spells CASSPDRGISGYTF. In nucleotides, the CDR3 is TGTGCCAGCAGCCCGGACAGGGGGATTAGTGGCTACACCTTC.

V and J are TRBV13 and TRBJ1-1; a weak D match, TRBD1 (6 bases). CDR1 and CDR2 from the germline V gene are PRHDT and FYEKMQ (reference sequence). The CDR3 is made up of 15 amino acids. Trimming cost V 6 bases and J 0 bases, with 14 bases left between them. The DNA for the CDR3 is TGTGCCAGCAGTGCGGGGGGGCCGGTGAACACTGAAGCTTTCTTT. Protein: CASSAGGPVNTEAFF.

In its sample, this clone was seen a few times. This sample includes further DNA sequences coding for the same CDR3. The chain combines TRBV5-1 with TRBJ1-3, with D hard to call. Per the germline V gene, CDR1 is SGHRS and CDR2 is YFSETQ. This CDR3 comprises 15 residues. The germline V and J ends were trimmed by 0 bases and 0 bases, with 7 bases remaining between them. DNA for the CDR3: TGCGCCAGCAGCTTGGACGGAGACTCTGGAAACACCATATATTTT. Translated, it gives CASSLDGDSGNTIYF.

The J gene is TRBJ2-7, the V gene TRBV27; no definite D call. V gave up 0 bases and J gave up 3 bases, with 6 bases separating them. The CDR3 runs to 13 residues. Germline V CDR1 and CDR2: MNHEY, SMNVEV (reference sequence). The CDR3 DNA reads as TGTGCCAGCAGTTTATCTTTCGTCTACGAGCAGTACTTC. Translation gives CASSLSFVYEQYF.

The DNA for the CDR3 is TGTGCCAGTAGTCTACTGGACGGGAGGGGGGTTCAGCCCCAGCATTTT. Its protein product is CASSLLDGRGVQPQHF. The chain is built from TRBV19 and TRBJ1-5; the D gene is possibly TRBD1 (6 bases). This CDR3 is built from 16 residues. V shed 5 bases and J shed 6 bases, with 20 bases lying between them. Germline CDR1 is LNHDA and CDR2 is SQIVND (reference sequence).

The rearrangement joins TRBV6-5 to TRBJ1-1, with D uncertain. Trimming cost V 6 bases and J 2 bases, with 13 bases left between them. Germline V gene lookup returns CDR1 MNHEY and CDR2 SVGAGI. The CDR3 loop spans 14 amino acids. In DNA, the CDR3 is TGTGCCAGCAGGGGAGGATGGGCTAACACTGAAGCTTTCTTT. It is translated as CASRGGWANTEAFF.

In regard to this clone: One end of the junction does not line up with germline, which may come from a read error. The genes are TRBV5-1 and TRBJ2-7; possible D gene TRBD1, 5 bases. This CDR3 has 14 amino acids. From germline, CDR1 is SGHRS and CDR2 YFSETQ. The CDR3 DNA follows: TGCGCCAGCACCTTGGGGCTAGTTGCCTACGAGCAGTACTTC. Translated, it gives CASTLGLVAYEQYF. Using reference TRBV5-1 and TRBJ2-7 for the parts outside the CDR3, the full variable domain is KAGVTQTPRYLIKTRGQQVTLSCSPISGHRSVSWYQQTPGQGLQFLFEYFSETQRNKGNFPGRFSGRQFSNSRSEMNVSTLELGDSALYLCASTLGLVAYEQYFGPGTRLTVT.

This rearrangement joins TRBV21-1 to TRBJ2-1; TRBD2, the table's D call, was not compared with the DNA. TRBV21-1 is flagged as a pseudogene. The CDR3 is made up of 15 amino acids. The CDR3 is CASSNGLAGVAEQFF. In DNA form, the CDR3 reads TGTGCCAGCAGCAACGGACTAGCGGGAGTAGCTGAGCAGTTCTTC.

The chain is built from TRBV19 and TRBJ1-5; maybe TRBD1 (6 bases). CDR1 is LNHDA, CDR2 SQIVND, per germline (reference sequence). The V and J ends lost 7 bases and 6 bases respectively, with 19 bases between them. The CDR3 totals 15 residues. The CDR3 spells CASNRDPGGGQPQHF. CDR3 sequence (DNA): TGTGCCAGTAACAGGGACCCGGGGGGGGGTCAGCCCCAGCATTTT.

The chain has TRBV19 and TRBJ1-5, with TRBD1 identical over 7 bases. This CDR3 is built from 21 residues. V gave up 3 bases and J gave up 2 bases; unmatched junction bases: 22. Germline CDR1 reads LNHDA; CDR2 reads SQIVND (reference sequence). The CDR3 DNA reads as TGTGCCAGTAGTATGATTAGTCGGACAGGACAAACGGGTTGGGGCAATCAGCCCCAGCATTTT. Translating it yields CASSMISRTGQTGWGNQPQHF.

This clone came up a few times. CDR3 in amino acids: CAISESQGTGQPQHF. The CDR3 nucleotides are TGTGCCATCAGTGAGAGTCAAGGGACAGGTCAGCCCCAGCATTTT. The chain employs TRBV10-3 and TRBJ1-5; TRBD1 aligns across 8 bases. Germline V gene sequence: CDR1 ENHRY, CDR2 SYGVKD. The CDR3 runs to 15 residues. V was pared by 2 bases and J by 6 bases, with 6 bases of the junction left unmatched.

This rearrangement joins TRBV29-1 to TRBJ2-1, with D possibly matching TRBD1 (6 bases). Germline CDR1 reads SQVTM; CDR2 reads ANQGSEA. CDR3 length: 14 amino acids. V was trimmed by 3 bases and J by 5 bases, leaving 14 bases between them. The CDR3 protein is CSVDSDRDHNEQFF. CDR3 in DNA: TGCAGCGTTGACTCGGACAGAGATCACAATGAGCAGTTCTTC.

This clone was seen a single time. The V call is TRBV28, the J call TRBJ2-2; D is ambiguous. This CDR3 is built from 12 residues. Germline CDR1 reads MDHEN; CDR2 reads SYDVKM. V was shortened by 6 bases and J by 7 bases, with 9 bases between the two germline ends. This CDR3 is CASSQFFGELFF. The DNA for the CDR3 is TGTGCCAGCAGCCAATTTTTCGGGGAGCTGTTTTTT.

The J gene is TRBJ2-1, the V gene TRBV7-3; possible D gene TRBD1, 5 bases. V was clipped by 8 bases and J by 7 bases, with 21 bases between them. CDR3 length: 15 residues. Per germline, CDR1 SGHTA and CDR2 FQGTGA. This CDR3 reads CASALSADSRNEQFF. The DNA for the CDR3 is TGTGCCAGCGCCCTTTCGGCCGACAGCCGGAATGAGCAGTTCTTC.

The sample holds one count of this clone. The chain is built from TRBV7-3 and TRBJ1-6, with D perhaps TRBD1 (6 bases). Germline CDR1 reads SGHTA; CDR2 reads FQGTGA. The germline V and J ends were trimmed by 5 bases and 9 bases, with 17 bases remaining between them. The CDR3 consists of 15 residues. The CDR3 spells CASSPWGGSGSPLHF. As DNA, the CDR3 is TGTGCCAGCAGCCCTTGGGGGGGCAGCGGTTCACCCCTCCACTTT.

Points on this clone: Given the absence of the conserved phenylalanine or tryptophan at the CDR3 end, a read error is likely. V gene TRBV30 combines with J gene TRBJ1-1, with a possible D match to TRBD1 (6 bases). V lost 5 bases, J lost 4 bases, and 8 bases lay in between. This CDR3 has 11 residues. Germline V gives CDR1 GTSNPN, CDR2 SVGIG (reference sequence). CDR3 region: CAWSRGTEAFL. CDR3 sequence (DNA): TGTGCCTGGTCCAGGGGCACTGAAGCTTTCCTT.

This clone has just one count. The J gene is TRBJ2-1, the V gene TRBV19; 8 nucleotides agree with TRBD2. The length of the CDR3 is 14 residues. Trimming removed 3 bases from V and 7 bases from J; junction bases left unmatched: 5. The V gene's germline CDR1 is LNHDA and CDR2 SQIVND (reference sequence). CDR3 in amino acids: CASSISGILNEQFF. The DNA of the CDR3 is TGTGCCAGTAGTATTAGCGGGATTTTGAATGAGCAGTTCTTC.

The chain couples TRBV6-5 to TRBJ1-1; D call uncertain. Germline CDR1 reads MNHEY; CDR2 reads SVGAGI. This CDR3 comprises 14 residues. V lost 0 bases and J lost 11, with 16 bases in between. The CDR3 is CASSYSSGLLRAFF. CDR3 in DNA: TGTGCCAGCAGTTACTCGAGCGGGTTGCTGCGCGCTTTCTTT.

This sequence joins TRBV7-3 and TRBJ2-1, with D unresolved. Germline values: CDR1 SGHTA, CDR2 FQGTGA. V was pared by 2 bases and J by 0 bases, with 5 bases between. The CDR3 is 14 amino acids. Here the CDR3 DNA reads TGTGCCAGCAGCTTATCTAGCTCCTACAATGAGCAGTTCTTC. It encodes CASSLSSSYNEQFF.

The genes are TRBV6-2 or TRBV6-3 and TRBJ2-7, with D unclear. Germline CDR1 MNHEY, CDR2 SVGEGT. V was clipped by 5 bases and J by 4 bases, with 15 bases between them. The CDR3 runs 14 residues. The CDR3 region has the DNA TGTGCCAGCAGTCACCCCCGGCTAGTGTACGAGCAGTACGTC. This sequence encodes CASSHPRLVYEQYV.

The V gene is TRBV19, the J gene TRBJ1-2, with D possibly matching TRBD1 (5 bases). The germline V gene encodes CDR1 LNHDA and CDR2 SQIVND (reference sequence). There are 17 residues in the CDR3. V lost 5 bases and J 1 base, leaving 20 bases between the germline ends. The CDR3 DNA reads as TGTGCCAGTAGTCTACGACTGACAGCAACTAATAACTATGGCTACACCTTC. This sequence encodes CASSLRLTATNNYGYTF.

As concerns this clone: The same CDR3 also results from other DNA sequences found in this sample. The rearrangement uses TRBV11-2 and TRBJ1-6, with D maybe TRBD1 (5 bases). The CDR3 length is 14 residues. V was shortened by 5 bases and J by 3 bases, with 8 bases between the two germline ends. The germline V gene encodes CDR1 SGHAT and CDR2 FQNNGV. The CDR3 coding sequence is TGTGCCAGCAGCCCGCAGGGCTATAATTCACCCCTCCACTTT. It translates to CASSPQGYNSPLHF.

This chain links TRBV7-9 with TRBJ2-3; TRBD2 is a possible D gene (6 bases). V lost 2 bases and J 5 bases, leaving 8 bases between the germline ends. This CDR3 region has 13 residues. The germline V gene encodes CDR1 SEHNR and CDR2 FQNEAQ (reference sequence). The CDR3 loop reads CASSLLGGDTQYF. The CDR3 nucleotides read TGTGCCAGCAGCTTACTGGGAGGAGATACGCAGTATTTT.

The chain links TRBV18 to TRBJ1-1; 7 bases agree with TRBD1. The junction had 3 bases not matched to a gene; V was cut back by 2 bases and J by 3 bases. Germline V CDR1 and CDR2: KGHSH, LQKENI. This CDR3 spans 14 amino acids. The CDR3 loop reads CASSPITGDTEAFF. The CDR3 DNA sequence: TGTGCCAGCTCACCAATAACAGGGGACACTGAAGCTTTCTTT.

The chain is built from TRBV18 and TRBJ2-3; perhaps TRBD1 as D (6 bases). Germline CDR1 and CDR2: KGHSH and LQKENI. The CDR3 contains 14 residues. V was clipped by 4 bases and J by 2 bases, with 10 bases between them. In nucleotides, the CDR3 is TGTGCCAGCTCACTGCAGGGGATCACAGATACGCAGTATTTT. This encodes CASSLQGITDTQYF.